This note documents a single TCR beta chain sequence. This sample is drawn from a study of blood T cell repertoires in COVID-19. Original methodology: Counts of nucleated cells, estimated from reference gene primer amplification, were obtained. Measured with immunoSEQ multiplex PCR; TCRdb has only the in-frame clones, and not every one. That table supplies the V and J calls and clone size; D and trimming were determined from the DNA. The sample has under 55,000 clones; approximately 79% are singletons. V was clipped by 5 bases and J by 5 bases, with 8 bases between them. Germline loops: CDR1 SGDLS, CDR2 YYNGEE. The CDR3 length is 12 residues.

The sequencing input was peripheral blood. The chain joins TRBV9 to TRBJ2-4; D is perhaps TRBD2 (6 bases). The source is a man in his 70s with acute or convalescent COVID-19. CDR3 DNA sequence: TGTGCCAGCAGTCCGGGGGAAAACATTCAGTACTTC. Encoded protein: CASSPGENIQYF.